A single sample is the source of the 8 T cell receptor beta chains below, sequenced in a study of regulatory T cells in long-lasting Graves disease. In building TCR beta libraries, iRepertoire HTBI primers were used together with Arm-PCR of CDR3 regions. TCRdb reanalysed the multiplex PCR reads using MiXCR and keeps one entry per CDR3 protein. This sample has 550,000 to 650,000 distinct CDR3 sequences; about 15% occur once, and the top ten carry around 13%. Time point: newly diagnosed GD, antithyroid drugs for less than 3 months. TCR sequences were obtained from RNA taken from PBMCs. The sample also formed part of further work on T cells in Graves' hyperthyroidism and ophthalmopathy.

The sample was peripheral blood mononuclear cells (PBMCs), taken at new diagnosis, from a patient treated with antithyroid drugs. These receptors originate from a man aged 18 to 30 with Graves disease.

The rearrangement links TRBV7-6 to TRBJ2-7, with 8 bases lining up with TRBD2. The length of the CDR3 is 13 residues. CDR1 is SGHVS, CDR2 FNYEAQ, per germline. V trimming: 0 bases; J trimming: 6 bases; junction bases outside the gene matches: 1. The CDR3 coding sequence is TGTGCCAGCAGCTTAGCAACTAGCGGCGAGCAGTACTTC. Residues: CASSLATSGEQYF.

The J gene is TRBJ2-1, the V gene TRBV2; TRBD2 might be the D (7 bases). This CDR3 has 14 residues. The germline gives CDR1 SNHLY, CDR2 FYNNEI. Trimming pared 7 bases from V and 8 bases from J, leaving 18 bases between. CDR3 residues: CASIRGGTSDEQFF. CDR3 bases: TGTGCCAGCATAAGGGGGGGGACATCGGATGAGCAGTTCTTC. Full variable domain (remainder filled in from reference TRBV2 and TRBJ2-1): EPEVTQTPSHQVTQMGQEVILRCVPISNHLYFYWYRQILGQKVEFLVSFYNNEISEKSEIFDDQFSVERPDGSNFTLKIRSTKLEDSAMYFCASIRGGTSDEQFFGPGTRLTVL.

The chain carries TRBV12-3 or TRBV12-4 and TRBJ1-6; 7 nucleotides align to TRBD1. The CDR3 is 13 amino acids. V lost 5 bases, J lost 9 bases, and 4 bases stayed unmatched. CDR3 loop: CASSRQGGSPLHF. DNA for the CDR3: TGTGCCAGCAGTCGACAGGGCGGTTCACCCCTCCACTTT.

The chain combines TRBV19 with TRBJ1-6, with D possibly TRBD1 on 6 matching bases. The CDR3 contains 14 residues. CDR1 and CDR2 from the germline V gene are LNHDA and SQIVND (reference sequence). Trimming shortened V by 5 bases and J by 5 bases, and 10 bases separated the two germline ends. The CDR3 region has the DNA TGTGCCAGTAGTGCGACAGGCCATAATTCACCCCTCCACTTT. As protein: CASSATGHNSPLHF.

This clonotype was picked up many times. V usage is TRBV27 and J usage is TRBJ2-1, with D tentatively TRBD1 or TRBD2 (5 bases each). The CDR3 length is 14 residues. The V gene lost 5 bases and the J gene lost 7 bases, with 15 bases spanning the gap. Germline loops: CDR1 MNHEY, CDR2 SMNVEV (reference sequence). The CDR3: CASSNRDPRNEQFF. The CDR3, as DNA: TGTGCCAGCAGTAACCGGGACCCGAGAAATGAGCAGTTCTTC.

This clonotype was seen a few times. The gene calls are TRBV28 and TRBJ1-4; D perhaps matches TRBD1 (6 bases). The V end lost 4 bases, the J end lost 13 bases, and 16 bases lay between the germline ends. The CDR3 runs 13 residues. From germline, CDR1 is MDHEN and CDR2 SYDVKM. The CDR3 here is CASSSPDRRRLFF. The CDR3, as DNA: TGTGCCAGCAGTTCACCTGACAGGCGCCGACTGTTTTTT.

The genes are TRBV27 and TRBJ2-7; D tentatively reads TRBD1 or TRBD2 (5 bases each). Looked up from germline, CDR1 is MNHEY and CDR2 is SMNVEV (reference sequence). V lost 7 bases and J 5 bases, leaving 15 bases between the germline ends. This CDR3 contains 13 residues. This CDR3 reads CASKGPGFHEQYF. The DNA for the CDR3 is TGTGCCAGCAAGGGACCCGGGTTCCACGAGCAGTACTTC.

V usage is TRBV5-1 and J usage is TRBJ2-7; D is unresolved. CDR1 SGHRS and CDR2 YFSETQ come from the germline V gene. V was shortened by 0 bases and J by 4 bases, with 14 bases between the two germline ends. There are 15 residues in the CDR3. The chain's CDR3 is CASSLESHPKYEQYF. For the CDR3, the DNA is TGCGCCAGCAGCTTGGAAAGCCACCCCAAATACGAGCAGTACTTC.